The 15 T cell receptor beta chains below all came from one sample that was sequenced in a study of monozygotic twins with inflammatory bowel disease (dated by TCRdb to between 2018 and 2020). The library was prepared using 5' RACE. The reads were generated on an Illumina HiSeq 2500. Through TCRdb reprocessing, the reads give one entry per CDR3 protein sequence; DNA is omitted. The sample's records list over 100,000 distinct CDR3 sequences. The ten largest clones represent around 12% of the sample. Sequences were obtained from blood. The receptors derive from a human donor with ulcerative colitis or Crohn's disease, or a healthy co-twin of an affected twin (not recorded which).

V and J are TRBV20-1 and TRBJ1-1; TCRdb selects TRBD1, and the lack of DNA leaves this call unchecked. CDR1 DFQATT and CDR2 SNEGSKA come from the germline V gene (reference sequence). The CDR3 spans 13 residues. The CDR3 protein is CSAGGYRDTEAFF.

The rearrangement uses TRBV19 and TRBJ1-1. The CDR3 covers 13 residues. The germline V gene encodes CDR1 LNHDA and CDR2 SQIVND (reference sequence). CDR3 amino acids: CASSHGADSEAFF.

The chain combines TRBV5-1 with TRBJ2-3; absent DNA, TCRdb's TRBD2 call cannot be checked. Germline values: CDR1 SGHRS, CDR2 YFSETQ. The CDR3 loop spans 15 amino acids. CDR3 protein: CASSSGLAGTDTQYF.

The chain recombines TRBV20-1 with TRBJ2-2; TCRdb gives TRBD1 as the D gene, but with no DNA this cannot be confirmed. Germline lookup yields CDR1 DFQATT and CDR2 SNEGSKA (reference sequence). The CDR3 has 15 amino acids. CDR3: CSARAVGENTGELFF.

This chain connects TRBV5-1 to TRBJ2-1; no DNA is available, so the TRBD2 call from TCRdb remains unchecked. Germline V gene lookup returns CDR1 SGHRS and CDR2 YFSETQ. The CDR3 contains 18 residues. CDR3 amino acids: CASSSPGLAGEDWDEQFF.

The rearrangement uses TRBV7-8 and TRBJ2-1. Looked up from germline, CDR1 is SGHVS and CDR2 is FQNEAQ. The CDR3 consists of 14 residues. CDR3 sequence reads: CASSSSVHYNEQFF.

The chain is built from TRBV10-3 and TRBJ2-7; TCRdb's D gene call, TRBD2, goes unchecked for lack of DNA. CDR1 and CDR2 from the germline V gene are ENHRY and SYGVKD. The CDR3 runs 13 residues. The CDR3 loop reads CATGLGGFVEQYF.

This sequence joins TRBV28 and TRBJ1-2; as DNA is missing, the TRBD1 call by TCRdb cannot be tested. The germline V gene has CDR1 MDHEN and CDR2 SYDVKM. The CDR3 runs 12 residues. Here the CDR3 reads CASRSGNYGYTF.

The chain joins TRBV6-5 to TRBJ1-1. Germline V gene lookup returns CDR1 MNHEY and CDR2 SVGAGI. The CDR3 loop spans 16 amino acids. The CDR3 loop reads CASSYDRVRLNTEAFF.

The chain combines TRBV12-3 or TRBV12-4 with TRBJ2-5; TCRdb's D call of TRBD2 is untestable without DNA. This CDR3 is 15 amino acids long. The CDR3 sequence: CASSSPAGGPETQYF.

The chain is built from TRBV5-1 and TRBJ2-1; TCRdb reports TRBD1, a call that lacks DNA to check it against. The length of the CDR3 is 14 residues. The germline V gene encodes CDR1 SGHRS and CDR2 YFSETQ. CDR3 sequence reads: CASSLGPTGNEQFF. The variable domain in full, completed from reference TRBV5-1 and TRBJ2-1, reads KAGVTQTPRYLIKTRGQQVTLSCSPISGHRSVSWYQQTPGQGLQFLFEYFSETQRNKGNFPGRFSGRQFSNSRSEMNVSTLELGDSALYLCASSLGPTGNEQFFGPGTRLTVL.

The V and J genes are TRBV19 and TRBJ2-1; TCRdb indicates TRBD2, and absent DNA this call remains unverified. CDR1 is LNHDA and CDR2 is SQIVND in the germline V gene (reference sequence). This CDR3 has 17 amino acids. Here the CDR3 reads CASSSPQWSGGDNEQFF. Drawing the rest from reference TRBV19 and TRBJ2-1, the complete variable domain is DGGITQSPKYLFRKEGQNVTLSCEQNLNHDAMYWYRQDPGQGLRLIYYSQIVNDFQKGDIAEGYSVSREKKESFPLTVTSAQKNPTAFYLCASSSPQWSGGDNEQFFGPGTRLTVL.

This sequence joins TRBV20-1 and TRBJ2-3; TCRdb's assignment of TRBD1 cannot be checked, as there is no DNA. The germline V gene encodes CDR1 DFQATT and CDR2 SNEGSKA (reference sequence). This CDR3 comprises 14 residues. This chain's CDR3 is CSAFRGSSTDTQYF.

This chain's CDR3 is CASSLSGAGETQYF. V and J are TRBV7-8 and TRBJ2-5; with no DNA, the TCRdb D assignment of TRBD1 cannot be verified. Germline CDR1 SGHVS, CDR2 FQNEAQ. The CDR3 has 14 residues. Full variable domain (rest looked up from reference TRBV7-8 and TRBJ2-5): GAGVSQSPRYKVAKRGQDVALRCDPISGHVSLFWYQQALGQGPEFLTYFQNEAQLDKSGLPSDRFFAERPEGSVSTLKIQRTQQEDSAVYLCASSLSGAGETQYFGPGTRLLVL.

This chain links TRBV10-3 with TRBJ2-3. The CDR3 extends over 12 amino acids. Germline loops: CDR1 ENHRY, CDR2 SYGVKD. This chain's CDR3 is CAISESADTQYF.